These T cell receptor beta chains were read from a single sample in a study of T-cell reconstitution after alpha-beta-depleted transplantation in children. TCRdb itself ran the PCR reads through MiXCR, one entry per CDR3 protein. The profile shows hundreds of thousands of distinct CDR3 sequences, approximately 17% of them singletons. The starting material was PBMCs, mostly from graft donor cells, obtained 360 days after TCRalphabeta/CD19-depleted stem cell transplant. These receptors were taken from a male patient aged 2-9 years who had a stem cell transplant for acute lymphoblastic leukemia, so the T cells may come from the graft donor. CDR3s include the opening cysteine and the closing phenylalanine or tryptophan. The order of the fields is J gene, V gene, D gene, clone size, CDR3 protein, CDR3 DNA. A D gene is named only where the DNA matches it firmly. Clone size is not always given. Where it is, it says once, few, many or a class for expanded clones.

TRBJ2-5,TRBV12-3/TRBV12-4,NA,NA,CASSLNVETQYF,TGTGCCAGCAGTTTGAACGTAGAGACCCAGTACTTC
TRBJ2-3,TRBV25-1,NA,few,CASSGKTAGRRYTQYF,TGTGCCAGCAGTGGGAAAACCGCTGGCAGAAGATATACGCAGTATTTT
TRBJ1-5,TRBV5-6,TRBD1,NA,CASSLIFYRGYQPQHF,TGTGCCAGCAGCTTAATCTTCTACAGGGGGTATCAGCCCCAGCATTTT
TRBJ2-6,TRBV6-2/TRBV6-3,NA,NA,CASSYKFRSGANVLTF,TGTGCCAGCAGTTACAAATTCCGCTCTGGGGCCAACGTCCTGACTTTC
TRBJ2-7,TRBV20-1,NA,few,CSAQDKPYEQYF,TGCAGTGCCCAGGACAAACCCTACGAGCAGTACTTC
TRBJ2-7,TRBV5-4,NA,NA,CASSPEGLITYEQYF,TGTGCCAGCAGCCCGGAAGGACTAATCACCTACGAGCAGTACTTC
TRBJ1-3,TRBV6-5,NA,NA,CASSSGTPSSGNTIYF,TGTGCCAGCAGTTCCGGGACACCGAGCTCTGGAAACACCATATATTTT
TRBJ1-1,TRBV7-9,NA,few,CASSLSQGDTEAFF,TGTGCCAGCAGCTTATCCCAGGGAGACACTGAAGCTTTCTTT
TRBJ2-5,TRBV7-2,NA,few,CASSPSGLKSETQYF,TGTGCCAGCAGCCCGTCGGGCTTGAAATCGGAGACCCAGTACTTC
TRBJ1-2,TRBV6-5,NA,many,CASSAGLLGYTF,TGTGCCAGCAGTGCGGGGTTGTTAGGCTACACCTTC
TRBJ2-1,TRBV5-1,NA,few,CASSLQTGNEQFF,TGCGCCAGCAGCCTTCAAACTGGGAATGAGCAGTTCTTC
TRBJ2-1,TRBV30,TRBD2,NA,CAWSGPSGYNEQFF,TGTGCCTGGAGTGGTCCTAGCGGGTACAATGAGCAGTTCTTC
TRBJ1-4,TRBV7-6,TRBD1,NA,CASSLGTVGTNEKLFF,TGTGCCAGCAGCCTCGGGACAGTGGGAACTAATGAAAAACTGTTTTTT
TRBJ2-7,TRBV29-1,TRBD1,many,CSGGTGTEQYF,TGCAGCGGGGGGACAGGGACCGAGCAGTACTTC
TRBJ2-2,TRBV7-2,NA,NA,CASNQQVNTGELFF,TGTGCCAGCAATCAGCAGGTCAACACCGGGGAGCTGTTTTTT
TRBJ2-1,TRBV20-1,TRBD2,NA,CSAQRGPGDDEQFF,TGCAGTGCACAGCGGGGCCCGGGGGACGATGAGCAGTTCTTC
TRBJ1-2,TRBV5-1,NA,many,CASSLDGAGYGYTF,TGCGCCAGCAGCTTGGACGGGGCGGGCTATGGCTACACCTTC
TRBJ2-5,TRBV5-1,TRBD2,few,CASSLASGGAGETQYF,TGCGCCAGCAGCTTGGCTAGCGGGGGGGCAGGAGAGACCCAGTACTTC
TRBJ2-5,TRBV21-1,NA,NA,CASSKGPNTKETQYF,TGTGCCAGCAGCAAAGGACCGAACACCAAAGAGACCCAGTACTTC
TRBJ2-2,TRBV5-1,TRBD2,few,CASSSGLAGKNTGELFF,TGCGCCAGCAGCTCGGGACTAGCGGGGAAGAACACCGGGGAGCTGTTTTTT
TRBJ2-1,TRBV10-3,NA,NA,CAISVVAGNDEQFF,TGTGCCATCTCGGTGGTGGCAGGGAACGATGAGCAGTTCTTC
TRBJ1-1,TRBV20-1,NA,NA,CSATRVTEAFF,TGCAGTGCTACCCGGGTCACTGAAGCTTTCTTT
TRBJ2-5,TRBV20-1,TRBD1,few,CSARTTGVETQYF,TGCAGTGCTAGAACTACAGGGGTCGAGACCCAGTACTTC
TRBJ1-5,TRBV3-1,NA,NA,CASSPDGGNQPQHF,TGTGCCAGCAGCCCCGACGGGGGCAATCAGCCCCAGCATTTT
TRBJ2-1,TRBV6-1,TRBD2,few,CASTEKIAGNYNEQFF,TGTGCCAGCACCGAGAAGATAGCGGGCAACTACAATGAGCAGTTCTTC
TRBJ1-1,TRBV20-1,TRBD1,NA,CSAPTLRGHTEAFF,TGCAGTGCCCCAACCCTCAGGGGGCACACTGAAGCTTTCTTT
TRBJ2-5,TRBV6-6,NA,few,CASSAVREETQYF,TGTGCCAGCAGTGCCGTCAGGGAAGAGACCCAGTACTTC
TRBJ2-7,TRBV7-8,NA,many,CASSFLGSSYEQYF,TGTGCCAGCAGCTTCCTTGGGAGCTCCTACGAGCAGTACTTC